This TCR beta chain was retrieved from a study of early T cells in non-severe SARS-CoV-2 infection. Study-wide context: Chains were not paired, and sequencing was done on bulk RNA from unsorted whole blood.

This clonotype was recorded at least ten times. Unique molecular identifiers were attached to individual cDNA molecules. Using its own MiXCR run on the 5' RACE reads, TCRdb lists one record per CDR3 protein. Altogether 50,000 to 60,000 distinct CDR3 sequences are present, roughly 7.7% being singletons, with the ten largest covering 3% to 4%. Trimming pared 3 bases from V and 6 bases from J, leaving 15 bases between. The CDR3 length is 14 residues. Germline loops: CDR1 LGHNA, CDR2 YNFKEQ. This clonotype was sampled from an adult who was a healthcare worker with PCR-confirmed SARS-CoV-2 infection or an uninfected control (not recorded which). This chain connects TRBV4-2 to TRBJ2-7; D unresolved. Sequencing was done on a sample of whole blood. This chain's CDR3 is CASSHGWASGEQYF. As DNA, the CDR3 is TGTGCCAGCAGCCATGGGTGGGCCTCGGGCGAGCAGTACTTC.